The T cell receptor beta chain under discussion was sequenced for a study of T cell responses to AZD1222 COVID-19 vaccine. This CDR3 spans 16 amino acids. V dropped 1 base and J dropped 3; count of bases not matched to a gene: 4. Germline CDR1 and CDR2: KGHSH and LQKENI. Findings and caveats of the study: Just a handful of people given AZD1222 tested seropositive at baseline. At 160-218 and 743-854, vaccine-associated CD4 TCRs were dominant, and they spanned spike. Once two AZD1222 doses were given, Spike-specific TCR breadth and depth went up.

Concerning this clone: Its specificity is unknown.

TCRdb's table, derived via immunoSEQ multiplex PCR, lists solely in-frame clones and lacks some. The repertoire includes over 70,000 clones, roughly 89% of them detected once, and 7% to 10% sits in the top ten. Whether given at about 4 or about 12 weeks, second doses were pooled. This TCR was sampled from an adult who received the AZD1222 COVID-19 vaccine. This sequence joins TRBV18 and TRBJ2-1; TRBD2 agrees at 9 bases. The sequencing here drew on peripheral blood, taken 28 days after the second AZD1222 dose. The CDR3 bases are TGTGCCAGCTCACCACTAGCTAGCGGGGACTACAATGAGCAGTTCTTC. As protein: CASSPLASGDYNEQFF.